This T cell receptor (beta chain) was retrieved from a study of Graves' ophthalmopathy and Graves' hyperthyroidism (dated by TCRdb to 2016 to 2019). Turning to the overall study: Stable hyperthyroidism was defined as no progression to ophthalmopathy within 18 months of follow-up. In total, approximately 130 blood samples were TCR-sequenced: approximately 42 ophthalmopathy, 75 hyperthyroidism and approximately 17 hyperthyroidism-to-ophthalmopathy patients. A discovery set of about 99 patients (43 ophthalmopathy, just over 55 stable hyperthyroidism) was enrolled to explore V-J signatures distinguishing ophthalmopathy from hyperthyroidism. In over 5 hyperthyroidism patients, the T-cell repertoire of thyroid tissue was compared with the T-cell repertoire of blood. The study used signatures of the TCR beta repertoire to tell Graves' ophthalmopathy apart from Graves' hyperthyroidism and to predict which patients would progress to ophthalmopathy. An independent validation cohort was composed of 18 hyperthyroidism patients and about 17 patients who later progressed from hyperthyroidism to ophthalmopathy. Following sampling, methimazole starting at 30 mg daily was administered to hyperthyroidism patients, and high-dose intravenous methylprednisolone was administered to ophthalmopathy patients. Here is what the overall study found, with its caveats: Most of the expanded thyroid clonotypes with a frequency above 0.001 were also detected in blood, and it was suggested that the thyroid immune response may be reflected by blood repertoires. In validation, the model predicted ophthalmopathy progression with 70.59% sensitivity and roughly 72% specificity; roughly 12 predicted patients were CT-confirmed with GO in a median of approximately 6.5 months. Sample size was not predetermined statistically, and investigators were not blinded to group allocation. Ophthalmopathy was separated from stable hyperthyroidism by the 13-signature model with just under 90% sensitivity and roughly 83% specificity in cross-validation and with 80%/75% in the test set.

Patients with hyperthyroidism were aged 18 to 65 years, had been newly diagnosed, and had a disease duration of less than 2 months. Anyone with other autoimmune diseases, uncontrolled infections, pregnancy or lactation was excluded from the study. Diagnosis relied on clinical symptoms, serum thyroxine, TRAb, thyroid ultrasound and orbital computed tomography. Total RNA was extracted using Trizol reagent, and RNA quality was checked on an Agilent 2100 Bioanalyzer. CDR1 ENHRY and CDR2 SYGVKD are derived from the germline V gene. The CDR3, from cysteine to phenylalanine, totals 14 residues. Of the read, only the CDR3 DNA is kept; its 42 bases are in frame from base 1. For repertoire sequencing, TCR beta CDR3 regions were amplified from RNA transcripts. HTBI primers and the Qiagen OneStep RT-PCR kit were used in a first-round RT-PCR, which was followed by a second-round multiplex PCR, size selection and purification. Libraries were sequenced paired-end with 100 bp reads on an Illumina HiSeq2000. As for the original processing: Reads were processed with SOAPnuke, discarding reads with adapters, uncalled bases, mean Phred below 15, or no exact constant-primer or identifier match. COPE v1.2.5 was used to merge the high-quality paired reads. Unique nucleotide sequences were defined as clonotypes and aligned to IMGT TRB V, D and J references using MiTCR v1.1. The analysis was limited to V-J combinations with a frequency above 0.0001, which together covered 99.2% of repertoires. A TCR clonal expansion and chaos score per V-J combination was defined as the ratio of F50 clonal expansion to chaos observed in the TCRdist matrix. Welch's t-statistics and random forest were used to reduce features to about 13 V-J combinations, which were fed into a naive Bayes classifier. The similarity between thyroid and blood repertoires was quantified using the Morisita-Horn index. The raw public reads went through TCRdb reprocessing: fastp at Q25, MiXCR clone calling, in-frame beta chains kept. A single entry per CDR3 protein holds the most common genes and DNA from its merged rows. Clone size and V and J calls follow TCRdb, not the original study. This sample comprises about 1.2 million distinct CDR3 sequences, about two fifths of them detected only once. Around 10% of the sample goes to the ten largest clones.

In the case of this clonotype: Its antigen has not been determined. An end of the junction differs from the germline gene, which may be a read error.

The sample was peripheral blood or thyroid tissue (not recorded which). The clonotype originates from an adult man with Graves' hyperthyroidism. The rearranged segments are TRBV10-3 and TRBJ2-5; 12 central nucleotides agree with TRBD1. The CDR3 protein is CAIREDPRDRGPTF. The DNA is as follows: TGTGCCATCAGAGAGGACCCCCGGGACAGGGGGCCTACTTTC.